This TCR beta chain was recorded in a study of T-cell memory formation after mild COVID-19. Study context: TCR clusters were mostly donor specific.

General study findings and limits: Pre-infection memory already had some responding clones, implying cross-reactive memory joined. Clones contracting over day 15 to 85 were CD4/CD8 balanced, with later expanders leaning CD4+.

TCRdb ran MiXCR on the 5' RACE reads and lists one entry per CDR3 protein. This sample has about 82,000 distinct CDR3 sequences, with roughly 13% found just once. The table lists this clonotype with a few counts. Its cognate antigen is unknown. This clonotype originated in a man in his late teens or twenties who had mild COVID-19 (a few samples of this study predate the infection). Cell type and time point are not known. Sequencing was carried out using PBMCs or a T cell subset sorted from them (not recorded which).

The CDR3 coding sequence is TGCGCCAGCAACTCTAAGCAGGGGTTGGAGACCCAGTACTTC. Translation gives CASNSKQGLETQYF. J is TRBJ2-5 and V is TRBV5-1; weak D call: TRBD1 (6 bases). V was cut by 6 bases and J by 5 bases, with 17 bases left in between. The CDR3 loop spans 14 amino acids. Germline V gene lookup returns CDR1 SGHRS and CDR2 YFSETQ.